This note documents a single T cell receptor (beta chain) sequence. Profiled with immunoSEQ multiplex PCR; TCRdb holds only in-frame clones, not every one. The data hold around 95,000 clones, with about 85% observed a single time. This entry is derived from a study of blood T cell repertoires in COVID-19. The overall study: From the United States, Italy and Spain came samples of acute and convalescent COVID-19.

The CDR3 length is 13 residues. V trimming: 3 bases; J trimming: 13 bases; junction bases outside the gene matches: 10. Germline-derived CDR1 and CDR2 are ENHRY and SYGVKD. The TCR originated in a woman at least 80 years old with acute or convalescent COVID-19. The specimen sequenced was peripheral blood. This chain uses TRBV10-3 with TRBJ1-2; 8 bases fit TRBD1. CDR3 DNA sequence: TGTGCCATCAGTGAAGCCGGGACAGGAGTGTGCACCTTC. Translation gives CAISEAGTGVCTF.